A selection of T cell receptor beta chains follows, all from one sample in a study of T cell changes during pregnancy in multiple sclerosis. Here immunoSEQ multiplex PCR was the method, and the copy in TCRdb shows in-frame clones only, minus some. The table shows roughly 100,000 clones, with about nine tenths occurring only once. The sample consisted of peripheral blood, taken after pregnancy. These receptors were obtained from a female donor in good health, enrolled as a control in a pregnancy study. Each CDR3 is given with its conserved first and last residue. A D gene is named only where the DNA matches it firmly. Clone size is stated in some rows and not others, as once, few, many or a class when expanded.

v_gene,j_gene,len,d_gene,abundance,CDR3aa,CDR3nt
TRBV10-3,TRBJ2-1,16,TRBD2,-,CAISEAGGGSYNEQFF,TGTGCCATCAGTGAGGCCGGCGGGGGCTCCTACAATGAGCAGTTCTTC
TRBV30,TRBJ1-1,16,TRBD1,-,CAWRGQGVTMNTEAFF,TGTGCCTGGAGGGGACAGGGGGTAACTATGAACACTGAAGCTTTCTTT
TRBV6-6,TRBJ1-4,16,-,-,CASSYTLSATNEKLFF,TGTGCCAGCAGTTACACCCTTAGTGCAACTAATGAAAAACTGTTTTTT
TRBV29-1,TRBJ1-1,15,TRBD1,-,CSVTAGMDRVAEAFF,TGCAGCGTCACCGCGGGTATGGACAGGGTCGCTGAAGCTTTCTTT
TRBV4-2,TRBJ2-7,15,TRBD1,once,CASKYGTGSLYEQYF,TGTGCCAGCAAATACGGGACAGGGTCCCTCTACGAGCAGTACTTC
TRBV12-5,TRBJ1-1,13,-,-,CASGLGGRTEAFF,TGTGCTAGTGGTTTGGGAGGTAGAACTGAAGCTTTCTTT
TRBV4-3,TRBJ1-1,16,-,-,CASSQEGHSMNTEAFF,TGCGCCAGCAGCCAAGAGGGACATTCCATGAACACTGAAGCTTTCTTT
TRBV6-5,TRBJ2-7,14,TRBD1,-,CASRADRGLYEQYF,TGTGCCAGCAGGGCGGACAGGGGGCTCTACGAGCAGTACTTC
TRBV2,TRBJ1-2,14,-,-,CASTYSGTRGGYTF,TGTGCCAGCACTTACTCCGGGACTCGCGGAGGCTACACCTTC
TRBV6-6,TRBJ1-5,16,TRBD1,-,CASSYERDRSNQPQHF,TGTGCCAGCAGTTACGAGAGGGACAGGAGCAATCAGCCCCAGCATTTT
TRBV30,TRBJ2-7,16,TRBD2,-,CAWSPPAGREPYEQYF,TGTGCCTGGAGTCCTCCAGCGGGAAGGGAACCCTACGAGCAGTACTTC
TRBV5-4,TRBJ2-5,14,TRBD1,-,CASSLRDRVETQYF,TGTGCCAGCAGCTTGAGGGACAGGGTAGAGACCCAGTACTTC
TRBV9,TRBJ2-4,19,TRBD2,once,CASSVGASGGAPGKNIQYF,TGTGCCAGCAGCGTAGGGGCTAGCGGGGGGGCCCCCGGCAAAAACATTCAGTACTTC
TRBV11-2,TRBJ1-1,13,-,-,CASSLDYASEAFF,TGTGCCAGCAGCCTAGACTACGCAAGTGAAGCTTTCTTT
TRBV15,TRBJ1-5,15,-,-,CATSTDSLAGQPQHF,TGTGCCACCAGCACAGACTCCCTCGCGGGTCAGCCCCAGCATTTT
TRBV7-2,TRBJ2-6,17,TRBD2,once,CASSYLGTSVGANVLTF,TGTGCCAGCAGCTACCTCGGTACTAGCGTTGGGGCCAACGTCCTGACTTTC
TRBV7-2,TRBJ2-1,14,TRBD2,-,CASSLGRGGREQFF,TGTGCCAGCAGCTTAGGGCGGGGGGGGCGTGAGCAGTTCTTC
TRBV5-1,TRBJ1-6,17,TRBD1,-,CASSFGTDRGRNSPLHF,TGCGCCAGCAGCTTTGGAACCGACAGGGGGCGGAATTCACCCCTCCACTTT
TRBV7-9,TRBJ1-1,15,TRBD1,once,CASTPGDRQNTEAFF,TGTGCCAGCACTCCGGGGGACAGGCAGAACACTGAAGCTTTCTTT
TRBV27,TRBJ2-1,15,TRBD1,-,CASSSAGGAGNEQFF,TGTGCCAGCAGTTCTGCAGGGGGCGCTGGAAATGAGCAGTTCTTC
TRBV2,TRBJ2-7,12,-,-,CASKGDSYEQYF,TGTGCCAGCAAGGGGGACTCCTACGAGCAGTACTTC
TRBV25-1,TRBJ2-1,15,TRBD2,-,CASSVGTSGYNEQFF,TGTGCCAGCAGTGTGGGGACTAGCGGATACAATGAGCAGTTCTTC
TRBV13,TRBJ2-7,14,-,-,CASSPRAEAYEQYF,TGTGCCAGCAGCCCCCGGGCGGAGGCCTACGAGCAGTACTTC
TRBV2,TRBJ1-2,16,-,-,CASSENVGLPGYGYTF,TGTGCCAGCAGTGAAAATGTGGGACTGCCAGGCTATGGCTACACCTTC
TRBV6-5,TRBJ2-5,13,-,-,CASSYSNGATQYF,TGTGCCAGCAGTTACTCGAATGGAGCAACCCAGTACTTC
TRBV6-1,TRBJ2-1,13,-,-,CASSVGGWDEQFF,TGTGCCAGCAGTGTAGGGGGTTGGGATGAGCAGTTCTTC
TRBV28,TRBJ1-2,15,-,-,CASGISSAHLYGYTF,TGTGCCAGCGGTATTAGCAGCGCTCACCTCTATGGCTACACCTTC
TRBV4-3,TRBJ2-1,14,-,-,CASSQVQGISEQFF,TGCGCCAGCAGCCAAGTTCAGGGAATATCTGAGCAGTTCTTC